The 7 T cell receptor beta chains reported below all come from one sample, sequenced in a study of T cell responses to AZD1222 COVID-19 vaccine. This table comes from immunoSEQ multiplex PCR, and its TCRdb copy is limited to in-frame clones, with some not included. The sample consists of 170,000 or so clones, roughly 93% of them appearing once. The specimen was peripheral blood, collected 28 days after the second dose of the MenACWY control vaccine. The source of these receptors is an adult who received the MenACWY meningococcal vaccine as a control.

This clone was seen only once. This chain uses TRBV19 with TRBJ1-4; no firm D call. Per germline, CDR1 LNHDA and CDR2 SQIVND (reference sequence). V lost 4 bases, J lost 8 bases, and 17 bases lay in between. The CDR3 is 15 residues long. CDR3 in amino acids: CASSRLATAGEKLFF. Written as DNA, the CDR3 is TGTGCCAGTAGTAGATTGGCCACCGCGGGGGAAAAACTGTTTTTT.

As to this clone: At the DNA level, this CDR3 is encoded by other sequences in the same sample as well. The J gene is TRBJ1-2, the V gene TRBV24-1, with no clear D. The CDR3 contains 11 residues. The germline V gene has CDR1 KGHDR and CDR2 SFDVKD. Trimming pared 2 bases from V and 7 bases from J, leaving 4 bases between. CDR3 coding DNA: TGTGCCACCAGTGATTCGGGTGGCTACACCTTC. Its protein is CATSDSGGYTF.

This clone was recorded once. The chain couples TRBV9 to TRBJ2-2; no definite D call. Germline CDR1 reads SGDLS; CDR2 reads YYNGEE. The CDR3 contains 15 residues. V was trimmed by 4 bases and J by 0 bases, leaving 10 bases between them. For the CDR3, the DNA is TGTGCCAGCAGCCCCTATTCCGCGAACACCGGGGAGCTGTTTTTT. Protein product: CASSPYSANTGELFF.

J is TRBJ1-2 and V is TRBV10-3; D remains ambiguous. The CDR3 contains 13 residues. Germline V gene sequence: CDR1 ENHRY, CDR2 SYGVKD. Trimming took off 7 bases at V and 4 bases at J, with 13 bases between the two ends. Here the CDR3 DNA reads TGTGCCATCAATCGAAACGGCAGCTATGGCTACACCTTC. Encoded protein: CAINRNGSYGYTF.

The V gene is TRBV5-1, the J gene TRBJ1-6, with TRBD1 identical over 10 bases. Trimming removed 4 bases from V and 11 bases from J; junction bases left unmatched: 3. Germline-derived CDR1 and CDR2 are SGHRS and YFSETQ. This CDR3 has 13 residues. The CDR3 coding sequence is TGCGCCAGCAGCCCAGGACAGGGGGCACCCCTCCACTTT. The encoded protein is CASSPGQGAPLHF. The full variable domain, with the rest looked up from reference TRBV5-1 and TRBJ1-6, is KAGVTQTPRYLIKTRGQQVTLSCSPISGHRSVSWYQQTPGQGLQFLFEYFSETQRNKGNFPGRFSGRQFSNSRSEMNVSTLELGDSALYLCASSPGQGAPLHFGNGTRLTVT.

The rearrangement uses TRBV6-5 and TRBJ1-3; no definite D call. Germline CDR1 is MNHEY and CDR2 is SVGAGI. V was pared by 7 bases and J by 5 bases, with 12 bases between. The CDR3 loop spans 13 amino acids. CDR3 amino acids: CASISRARNTIYF. Here the CDR3 DNA reads TGTGCCAGCATCTCAAGGGCCCGAAACACCATATATTTT.

The rearrangement joins TRBV11-2 to TRBJ2-2, with 12 bases lining up with TRBD2. The germline CDR1 and CDR2 sequences are SGHAT and FQNNGV. This CDR3 comprises 16 residues. The ends lost 4 bases at V and 3 bases at J; junction bases unmatched: 3. The CDR3 coding sequence is TGTGCCAGCAGCTCGGGACTAGCGGGCCACACCGGGGAGCTGTTTTTT. This sequence encodes CASSSGLAGHTGELFF.